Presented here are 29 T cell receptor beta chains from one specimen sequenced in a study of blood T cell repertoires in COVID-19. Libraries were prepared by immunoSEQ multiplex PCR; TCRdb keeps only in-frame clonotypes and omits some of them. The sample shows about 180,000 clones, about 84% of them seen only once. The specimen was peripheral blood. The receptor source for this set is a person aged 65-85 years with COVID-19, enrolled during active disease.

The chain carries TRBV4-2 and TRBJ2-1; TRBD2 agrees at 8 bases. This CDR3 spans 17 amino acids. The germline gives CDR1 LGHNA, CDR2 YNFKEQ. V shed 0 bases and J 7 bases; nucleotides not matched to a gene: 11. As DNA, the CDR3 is TGTGCCAGCAGCCAAGACAGCTGGATGCGGGAGGTGAATGAGCAGTTCTTC. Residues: CASSQDSWMREVNEQFF.

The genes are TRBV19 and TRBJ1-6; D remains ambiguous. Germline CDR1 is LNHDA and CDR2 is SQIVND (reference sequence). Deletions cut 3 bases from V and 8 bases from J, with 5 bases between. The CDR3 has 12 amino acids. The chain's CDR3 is CASSIGHSPLHF. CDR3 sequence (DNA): TGTGCCAGTAGTATTGGGCATTCACCCCTCCACTTT. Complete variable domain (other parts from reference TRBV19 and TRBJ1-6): DGGITQSPKYLFRKEGQNVTLSCEQNLNHDAMYWYRQDPGQGLRLIYYSQIVNDFQKGDIAEGYSVSREKKESFPLTVTSAQKNPTAFYLCASSIGHSPLHFGNGTRLTVT.

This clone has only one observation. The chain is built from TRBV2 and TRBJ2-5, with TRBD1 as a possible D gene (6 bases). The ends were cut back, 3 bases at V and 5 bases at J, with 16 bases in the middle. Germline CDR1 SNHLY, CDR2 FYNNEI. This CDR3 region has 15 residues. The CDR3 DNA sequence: TGTGCCAGCAGTGATGGGGGCAGGCTTCCGGAGACCCAGTACTTC. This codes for CASSDGGRLPETQYF.

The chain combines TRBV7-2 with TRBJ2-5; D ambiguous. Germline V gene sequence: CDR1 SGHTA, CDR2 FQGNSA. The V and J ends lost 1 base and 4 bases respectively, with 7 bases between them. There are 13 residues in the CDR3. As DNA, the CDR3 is TGTGCCAGCAGCTTAGGAGTAACAGAGACCCAGTACTTC. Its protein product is CASSLGVTETQYF.

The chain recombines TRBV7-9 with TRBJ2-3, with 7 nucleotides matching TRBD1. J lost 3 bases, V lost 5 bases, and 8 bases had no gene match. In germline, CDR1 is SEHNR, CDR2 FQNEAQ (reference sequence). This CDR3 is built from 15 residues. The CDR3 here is CASSPGTVVTDTQYF. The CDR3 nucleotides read TGTGCCAGCAGCCCAGGGACAGTTGTAACAGATACGCAGTATTTT.

The CDR3: CASSLSGAPPTYGYTF. CDR3 DNA: TGTGCCAGCAGTTTATCAGGGGCCCCTCCGACCTATGGCTACACCTTC. V and J are TRBV28 and TRBJ1-2; weak D call: TRBD1 (6 bases). V was trimmed by 1 base and J by 4 bases, leaving 16 bases between them. CDR1 is MDHEN, CDR2 SYDVKM, per germline. The CDR3 is 16 amino acids.

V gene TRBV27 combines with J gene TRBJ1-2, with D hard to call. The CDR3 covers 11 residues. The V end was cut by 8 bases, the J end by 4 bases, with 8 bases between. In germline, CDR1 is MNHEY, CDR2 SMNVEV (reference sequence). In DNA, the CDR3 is TGTGCCAGCGGAGAGAGCTATGGCTACACCTTC. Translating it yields CASGESYGYTF.

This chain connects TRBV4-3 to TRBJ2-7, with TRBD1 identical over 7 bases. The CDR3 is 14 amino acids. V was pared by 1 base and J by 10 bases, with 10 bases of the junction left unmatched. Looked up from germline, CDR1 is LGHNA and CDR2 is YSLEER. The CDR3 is CASSQALTGAEQYF. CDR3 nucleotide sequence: TGCGCCAGCAGCCAAGCGTTAACAGGGGCTGAACAGTACTTC.

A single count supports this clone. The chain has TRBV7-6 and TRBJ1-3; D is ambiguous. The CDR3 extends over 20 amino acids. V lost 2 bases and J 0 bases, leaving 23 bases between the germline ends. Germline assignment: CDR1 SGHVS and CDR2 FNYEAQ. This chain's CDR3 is CASSLSPPGRSISSGNTIYF. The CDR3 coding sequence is TGTGCCAGCAGCTTATCTCCCCCTGGCAGATCCATAAGCTCTGGAAACACCATATATTTT.

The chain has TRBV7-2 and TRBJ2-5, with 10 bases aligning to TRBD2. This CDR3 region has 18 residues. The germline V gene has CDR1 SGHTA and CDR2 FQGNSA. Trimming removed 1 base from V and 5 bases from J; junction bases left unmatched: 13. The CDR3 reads CASSLVGPSGSVGETQYF. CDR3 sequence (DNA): TGTGCCAGCAGCTTAGTCGGGCCTAGCGGGAGTGTAGGGGAGACCCAGTACTTC.

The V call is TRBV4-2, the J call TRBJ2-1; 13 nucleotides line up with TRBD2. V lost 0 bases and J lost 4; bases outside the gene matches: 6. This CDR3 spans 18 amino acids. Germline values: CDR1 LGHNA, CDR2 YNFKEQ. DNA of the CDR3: TGTGCCAGCAGCCAAGATAGGTGGACTAGCGGGAGATACAATGAGCAGTTCTTC. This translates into CASSQDRWTSGRYNEQFF.

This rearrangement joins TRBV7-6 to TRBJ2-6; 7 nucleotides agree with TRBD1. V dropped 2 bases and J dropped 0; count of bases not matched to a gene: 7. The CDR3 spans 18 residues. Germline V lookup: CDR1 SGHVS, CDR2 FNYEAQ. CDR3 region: CASSLSAGGNSGANVLTF. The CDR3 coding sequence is TGTGCCAGCAGCTTAAGTGCAGGGGGAAACTCTGGGGCCAACGTCCTGACTTTC.

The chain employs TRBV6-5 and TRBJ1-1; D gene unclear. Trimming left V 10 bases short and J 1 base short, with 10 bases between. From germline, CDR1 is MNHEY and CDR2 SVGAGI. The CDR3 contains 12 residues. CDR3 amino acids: CATLRGNTEAFF. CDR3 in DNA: TGTGCCACCCTCCGGGGGAACACTGAAGCTTTCTTT.

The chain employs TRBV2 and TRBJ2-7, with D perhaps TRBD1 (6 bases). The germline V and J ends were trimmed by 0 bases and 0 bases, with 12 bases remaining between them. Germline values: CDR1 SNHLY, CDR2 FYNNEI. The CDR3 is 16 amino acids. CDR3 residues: CASSEALWGHSYEQYF. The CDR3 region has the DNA TGTGCCAGCAGTGAAGCGCTGTGGGGGCACTCCTACGAGCAGTACTTC.

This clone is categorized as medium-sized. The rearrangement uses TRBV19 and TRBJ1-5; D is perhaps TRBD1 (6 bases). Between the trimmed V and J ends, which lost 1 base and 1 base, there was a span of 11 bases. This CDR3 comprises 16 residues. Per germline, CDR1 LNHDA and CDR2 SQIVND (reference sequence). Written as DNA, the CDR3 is TGTGCCAGTAGTATAGCAGGGGCATGGAGCAATCAGCCCCAGCATTTT. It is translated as CASSIAGAWSNQPQHF.

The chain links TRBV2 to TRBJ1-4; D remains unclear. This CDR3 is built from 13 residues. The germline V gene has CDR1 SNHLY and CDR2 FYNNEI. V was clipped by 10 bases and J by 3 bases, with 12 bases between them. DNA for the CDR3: TGTGCCACTACAGCCAATGCTAATGAAAAACTGTTTTTT. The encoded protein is CATTANANEKLFF.

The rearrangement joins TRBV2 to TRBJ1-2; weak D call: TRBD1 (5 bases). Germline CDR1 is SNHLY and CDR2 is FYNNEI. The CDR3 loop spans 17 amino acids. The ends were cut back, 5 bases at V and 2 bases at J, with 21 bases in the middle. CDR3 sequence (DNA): TGTGCCAGCAGTAGATCGCTGGTGCAGGGTGGAAACTATGGCTACACCTTC. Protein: CASSRSLVQGGNYGYTF. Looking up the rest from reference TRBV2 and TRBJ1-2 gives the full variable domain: EPEVTQTPSHQVTQMGQEVILRCVPISNHLYFYWYRQILGQKVEFLVSFYNNEISEKSEIFDDQFSVERPDGSNFTLKIRSTKLEDSAMYFCASSRSLVQGGNYGYTFGSGTRLTVV.

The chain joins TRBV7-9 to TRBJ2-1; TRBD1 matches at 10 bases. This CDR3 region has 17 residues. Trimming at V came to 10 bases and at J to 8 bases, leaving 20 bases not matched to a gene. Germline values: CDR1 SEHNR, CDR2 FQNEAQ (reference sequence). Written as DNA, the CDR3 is TGTGCCAAACAAATGCCGGGACAGGGGACATCATGGGATGAGCAGTTCTTC. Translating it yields CAKQMPGQGTSWDEQFF.

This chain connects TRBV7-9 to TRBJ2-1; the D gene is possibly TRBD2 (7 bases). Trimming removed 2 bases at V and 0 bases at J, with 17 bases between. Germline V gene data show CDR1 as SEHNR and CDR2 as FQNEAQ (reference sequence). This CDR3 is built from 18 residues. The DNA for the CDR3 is TGTGCCAGCAGCTTACGTTCCGGGGGGACAAGCTCCTACAATGAGCAGTTCTTC. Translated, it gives CASSLRSGGTSSYNEQFF. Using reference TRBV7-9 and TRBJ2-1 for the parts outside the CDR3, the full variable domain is DTGVSQNPRHKITKRGQNVTFRCDPISEHNRLYWYRQTLGQGPEFLTYFQNEAQLEKSRLLSDRFSAERPKGSFSTLEIQRTEQGDSAMYLCASSLRSGGTSSYNEQFFGPGTRLTVL.

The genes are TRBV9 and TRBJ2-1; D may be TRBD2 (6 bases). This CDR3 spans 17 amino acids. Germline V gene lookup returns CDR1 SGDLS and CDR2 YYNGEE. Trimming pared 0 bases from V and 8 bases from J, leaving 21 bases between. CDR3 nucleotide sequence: TGTGCCAGCAGCGTAGCCCTCCCGCGACTAGTGCCGCATGAGCAGTTCTTC. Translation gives CASSVALPRLVPHEQFF. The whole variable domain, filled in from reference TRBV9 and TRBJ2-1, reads DSGVTQTPKHLITATGQRVTLRCSPRSGDLSVYWYQQSLDQGLQFLIQYYNGEERAKGNILERFSAQQFPDLHSELNLSSLELGDSALYFCASSVALPRLVPHEQFFGPGTRLTVL.

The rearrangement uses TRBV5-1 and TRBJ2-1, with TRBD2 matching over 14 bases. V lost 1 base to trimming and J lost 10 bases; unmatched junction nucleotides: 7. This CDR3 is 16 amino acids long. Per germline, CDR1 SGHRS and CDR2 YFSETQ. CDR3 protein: CASSLPGLAGAREQFF. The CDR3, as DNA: TGCGCCAGCAGCTTGCCGGGACTAGCGGGAGCTAGGGAGCAGTTCTTC.

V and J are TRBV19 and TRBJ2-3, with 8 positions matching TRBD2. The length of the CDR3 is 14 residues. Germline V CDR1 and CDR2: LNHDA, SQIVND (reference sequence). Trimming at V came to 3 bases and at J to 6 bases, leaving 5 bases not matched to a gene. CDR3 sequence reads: CASSIQRGHDTQYF. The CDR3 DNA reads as TGTGCCAGTAGTATCCAGCGGGGGCACGATACGCAGTATTTT.

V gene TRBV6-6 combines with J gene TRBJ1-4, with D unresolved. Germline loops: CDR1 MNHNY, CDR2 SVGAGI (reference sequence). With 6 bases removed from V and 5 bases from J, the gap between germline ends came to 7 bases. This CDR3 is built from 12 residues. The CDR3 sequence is CASSVQNEKLFF. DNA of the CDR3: TGTGCCAGCAGCGTACAGAATGAAAAACTGTTTTTT.

The CDR3 DNA follows: TGTGCCACCAGCAGAGATAGCCAGTCTGAGCAGTTCTTC. Translated: CATSRDSQSEQFF. The V and J genes are TRBV15 and TRBJ2-1; D unclear. This CDR3 contains 13 residues. Germline V gives CDR1 LNHNV, CDR2 YYDKDF (reference sequence). Trimming removed 0 bases at V and 9 bases at J, with 9 bases between.

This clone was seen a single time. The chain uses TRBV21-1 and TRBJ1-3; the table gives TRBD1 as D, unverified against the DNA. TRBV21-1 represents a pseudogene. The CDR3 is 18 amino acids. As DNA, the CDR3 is TGTGCCAGCAGTGTGGCCACGAGGGACACTCCCTCTGGAAACACCATATATTTT. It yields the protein CASSVATRDTPSGNTIYF.

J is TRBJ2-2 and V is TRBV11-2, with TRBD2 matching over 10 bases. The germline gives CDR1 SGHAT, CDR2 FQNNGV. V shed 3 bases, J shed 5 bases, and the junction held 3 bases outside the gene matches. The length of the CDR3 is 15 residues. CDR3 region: CASSFSGGSTGELFF. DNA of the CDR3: TGTGCCAGCAGCTTTAGCGGGGGGAGTACCGGGGAGCTGTTTTTT.

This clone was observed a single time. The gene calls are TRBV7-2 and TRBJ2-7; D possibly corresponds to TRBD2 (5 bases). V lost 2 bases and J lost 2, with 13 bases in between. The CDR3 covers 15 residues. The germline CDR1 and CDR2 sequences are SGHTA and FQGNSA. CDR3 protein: CASSLSDSPAYEQYF. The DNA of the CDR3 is TGTGCCAGCAGCTTATCGGACTCGCCCGCCTACGAGCAGTACTTC.

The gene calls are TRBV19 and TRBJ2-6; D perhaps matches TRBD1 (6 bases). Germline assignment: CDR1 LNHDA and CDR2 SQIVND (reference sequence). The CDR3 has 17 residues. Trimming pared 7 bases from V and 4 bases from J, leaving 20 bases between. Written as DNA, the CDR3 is TGTGCCAGTAATTCAGGGGCGTGGGGGAGAGGGGCCAACGTCCTGACTTTC. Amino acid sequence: CASNSGAWGRGANVLTF.

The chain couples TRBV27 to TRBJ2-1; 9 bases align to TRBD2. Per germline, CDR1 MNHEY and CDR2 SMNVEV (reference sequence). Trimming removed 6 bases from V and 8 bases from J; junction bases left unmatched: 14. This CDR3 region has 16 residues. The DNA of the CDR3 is TGTGCCAGCAGCGATCTTTGGCGGGAGGGCCTCGATGAGCAGTTCTTC. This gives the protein CASSDLWREGLDEQFF.